The sequence of this TCR beta chain was determined in a study of T cell changes during pregnancy in multiple sclerosis. Germline V gene sequence: CDR1 GTSNPN, CDR2 SVGIG (reference sequence). The CDR3 is 15 amino acids. Between the trimmed V and J ends, which lost 2 bases and 7 bases, there was a span of 18 bases. Using immunoSEQ multiplex PCR, the repertoire was profiled, and TCRdb retains in-frame clones only, with some absent. The sample lists 30,000 or so clones, around 91% occurring once. The chain combines TRBV30 with TRBJ1-5; possible D gene TRBD1, 5 bases. The material was CD8+ T cells from peripheral blood mononuclear cells, obtained after pregnancy. This receptor was obtained from a female donor with multiple sclerosis, enrolled in a pregnancy study. CDR3 amino acids: CAWSPVDTEGQPQHF. CDR3 sequence (DNA): TGTGCCTGGAGTCCCGTGGACACGGAGGGGCAGCCCCAGCATTTT.